This entry lists 22 T cell receptor beta chains sequenced from one sample in a study of identifying expanded T cells in peripheral blood. The method was immunoSEQ multiplex PCR; TCRdb's version includes in-frame clones alone and lacks a portion of them. In the table there are about 90,000 clones, approximately 84% of which are singletons. Sequencing was carried out using blood. The receptors were gathered from a person aged 18-70 years in good health.

The rearrangement links TRBV11-3 to TRBJ1-1; D unclear. The CDR3 contains 12 residues. CDR1 is SGHNT and CDR2 is YENEEA in the germline V gene. Trimming removed 4 bases at V and 6 bases at J, with 9 bases between. The CDR3 DNA reads TGTGCCAGCAGCTCATCGGGCGCTGAAGCTTTCTTT. Protein: CASSSSGAEAFF.

The chain carries TRBV12-5 and TRBJ2-6; the D is unclear. The V end lost 2 bases, the J end lost 1 base, and 12 bases lay between the germline ends. This CDR3 is built from 17 residues. Germline CDR1 reads LGHNT; CDR2 reads FRNRAP. DNA for the CDR3: TGTGCTAGTGGTTTGTCCCTAGGGCGATCTGGGGCCAACGTCCTGACTTTC. This encodes CASGLSLGRSGANVLTF.

This sequence joins TRBV18 and TRBJ2-3; tentative D call: TRBD1 (6 bases). Trimming left V 1 base short and J 4 bases short, with 6 bases between. This CDR3 is 13 amino acids long. In germline, CDR1 is KGHSH, CDR2 LQKENI. CDR3 DNA sequence: TGTGCCAGCTCACCACAGGGGGCAGATACGCAGTATTTT. Residues: CASSPQGADTQYF.

The chain joins TRBV9 to TRBJ2-5, with 9 nucleotides matching TRBD1. The CDR3 extends over 16 amino acids. Trimming took 0 bases from V and 5 from J; bases not matched to a gene: 8. Germline V gene data show CDR1 as SGDLS and CDR2 as YYNGEE. The CDR3 nucleotides are TGTGCCAGCAGCGTAGGGCCGGGACAGGGAGGTGAGACCCAGTACTTC. It encodes CASSVGPGQGGETQYF.

The J gene is TRBJ1-4, the V gene TRBV7-9; 9 bases agree with TRBD1. Germline V gene lookup returns CDR1 SEHNR and CDR2 FQNEAQ (reference sequence). After removal of 4 bases from V and 8 bases from J, the junction contained 5 bases not matched to a gene. This CDR3 is built from 14 residues. CDR3 DNA sequence: TGTGCCAGCAGCTGGGGGACAGGGCCCGAAAAACTGTTTTTT. Amino acids: CASSWGTGPEKLFF.

The chain employs TRBV4-3 and TRBJ2-7; the D call may be TRBD1 or TRBD2 (6 bases each). The CDR3 runs to 15 residues. Per the germline V gene, CDR1 is LGHNA and CDR2 is YSLEER. Trimming removed 1 base at V and 3 bases at J, with 13 bases between. Here the CDR3 DNA reads TGCGCCAGCAGCCAAGTTGGAGGGGGATTCTACGAGCAGTACTTC. Protein product: CASSQVGGGFYEQYF.

The DNA for the CDR3 is TGTGCCAGCTCAGGGAGTAATGAAAAACTGTTTTTT. It encodes CASSGSNEKLFF. The chain combines TRBV19 with TRBJ1-4; D may be TRBD1 (5 bases). CDR1 and CDR2 from the germline V gene are LNHDA and SQIVND (reference sequence). This CDR3 has 12 amino acids. V was pared by 9 bases and J by 4 bases, with 9 bases between.

This clone has a single count. The J gene is TRBJ1-3, the V gene TRBV6-5, with D tentatively TRBD1 (6 bases). The germline V gene encodes CDR1 MNHEY and CDR2 SVGAGI. V lost 6 bases to trimming and J lost 7 bases, with 19 bases between them. This CDR3 has 15 amino acids. The CDR3 region is CASSSSRGRANTIYF. The DNA for the CDR3 is TGTGCCAGCAGCTCATCACGGGGGCGGGCGAACACCATATATTTT.

The rearrangement uses TRBV10-3 and TRBJ1-1, with 12 bases identical to TRBD1. V lost 0 bases to trimming and J lost 0 bases; unmatched junction nucleotides: 2. The CDR3 has 17 amino acids. CDR1 is ENHRY and CDR2 is SYGVKD in the germline V gene. The CDR3 sequence: CAISESGTGGLNTEAFF. DNA of the CDR3: TGTGCCATCAGTGAGTCGGGGACAGGGGGCTTGAACACTGAAGCTTTCTTT.

CDR3 DNA sequence: TGTGCCAGCAGTTACTATACACAGGGGGCGGGCACTGAAGCTTTCTTT. Translation gives CASSYYTQGAGTEAFF. The V gene is TRBV6-5, the J gene TRBJ1-1; 9 bases agree with TRBD1. V shed 1 base, J shed 4 bases, and the junction held 7 bases outside the gene matches. CDR3 length: 16 amino acids. Germline CDR1 MNHEY, CDR2 SVGAGI.

The V and J genes are TRBV2 and TRBJ1-1, with D possibly TRBD1 on 5 matching bases. Per germline, CDR1 SNHLY and CDR2 FYNNEI. Trimming cost V 5 bases and J 6 bases, with 16 bases left between them. The CDR3 has 14 residues. CDR3 DNA: TGTGCCAGCAGTAACCAGGGACTAGCCTCTGAAGCTTTCTTT. This translates into CASSNQGLASEAFF.

This chain connects TRBV27 to TRBJ2-7, with unresolved D. CDR1 and CDR2 (germline): MNHEY, SMNVEV (reference sequence). V was cut by 1 base and J by 0 bases, with 7 bases left in between. The CDR3 sequence is 14 residues long. CDR3 protein: CASSLFASSYEQYF. The CDR3, as DNA: TGTGCCAGCAGTTTATTCGCCAGCTCCTACGAGCAGTACTTC.

The rearrangement joins TRBV10-3 to TRBJ2-7; D might be TRBD1 (7 bases). Germline CDR1 reads ENHRY; CDR2 reads SYGVKD. V lost 3 bases and J 1 base, leaving 13 bases between the germline ends. This CDR3 has 15 amino acids. The CDR3 sequence: CAISDSGQVSYEQYF. For the CDR3, the DNA is TGTGCCATCAGTGATAGCGGACAGGTATCCTACGAGCAGTACTTC.

The chain is built from TRBV5-1 and TRBJ2-2, with D possibly TRBD2 on 6 matching bases. CDR3 length: 15 amino acids. Germline lookup yields CDR1 SGHRS and CDR2 YFSETQ. Trimming left V 0 bases short and J 2 bases short, with 8 bases between. The CDR3 DNA is TGCGCCAGCAGCTTGGCTGGGACTAACACCGGGGAGCTGTTTTTT. It specifies CASSLAGTNTGELFF.

This chain joins TRBV7-9 and TRBJ1-2; the D is unclear. The germline CDR1 and CDR2 sequences are SEHNR and FQNEAQ (reference sequence). The CDR3 covers 13 residues. Trimming shortened V by 3 bases and J by 8 bases, and 13 bases separated the two germline ends. The DNA of the CDR3 is TGTGCCAGCAGCTTTAACCCCCAATCAGGCTACACCTTC. Translating gives CASSFNPQSGYTF.

The chain is built from TRBV7-9 and TRBJ2-3, with 9 bases fitting TRBD2. The germline V gene encodes CDR1 SEHNR and CDR2 FQNEAQ (reference sequence). Trimming cost V 5 bases and J 5 bases; bases outside gene matches: 5. The CDR3 has 14 residues. The CDR3 coding sequence is TGTGCCAGCAGCGTGACTAGCGGTCAAGATACGCAGTATTTT. It codes for CASSVTSGQDTQYF.

This chain uses TRBV4-3 with TRBJ2-1; D may match TRBD1 or TRBD2 (5 bases each). The CDR3 runs 14 residues. Trimming removed 4 bases from V and 2 bases from J, with 9 bases in between. Germline CDR1 is LGHNA and CDR2 is YSLEER. CDR3 sequence: CASSRGLTYNEQFF. The CDR3 DNA follows: TGCGCCAGCAGCCGGGGGTTGACCTACAATGAGCAGTTCTTC.

The rearrangement joins TRBV6-1 to TRBJ1-6; no clear D gene. There are 15 residues in the CDR3. V was clipped by 3 bases and J by 3 bases, with 9 bases between them. CDR1 MNHNS and CDR2 SASEGT come from the germline V gene. In DNA, the CDR3 is TGTGCCAGCAGTGACCTGGGTCACTATAATTCACCCCTCCACTTT. It codes for CASSDLGHYNSPLHF.

This rearrangement joins TRBV2 to TRBJ1-2; D possibly corresponds to TRBD1 (5 bases). Germline CDR1 reads SNHLY; CDR2 reads FYNNEI. The CDR3 contains 16 residues. Trimming took off 0 bases at V and 5 bases at J, with 16 bases between the two ends. The CDR3 spells CASSEAGVTVWYGYTF. In nucleotides, the CDR3 is TGTGCCAGCAGTGAAGCGGGGGTGACAGTTTGGTATGGCTACACCTTC.

The J gene is TRBJ1-3, the V gene TRBV12-5; no definite D call. The V gene lost 3 bases and the J gene lost 0 bases, with 9 bases spanning the gap. CDR3 length: 15 residues. Germline V gene data show CDR1 as LGHNT and CDR2 as FRNRAP. The CDR3 region is CASGFPRFSGNTIYF. The CDR3 bases are TGTGCTAGTGGTTTCCCACGCTTCTCTGGAAACACCATATATTTT.

The gene calls are TRBV7-9 and TRBJ2-7, with D perhaps assigned TRBD1 or TRBD2 (6 bases each). CDR3 length equals 13 residues. Germline V gene data show CDR1 as SEHNR and CDR2 as FQNEAQ (reference sequence). V lost 4 bases and J lost 1, with 8 bases in between. The CDR3 DNA reads as TGTGCCAGCAGCTCGGGGGCGTCCTACGAGCAGTACTTC. Amino acid sequence: CASSSGASYEQYF.

The J gene is TRBJ2-1, the V gene TRBV6-5, with D perhaps TRBD1 (6 bases). The CDR3 contains 13 residues. Germline V CDR1 and CDR2: MNHEY, SVGAGI. Trimming removed 6 bases from V and 5 bases from J, with 11 bases in between. CDR3 residues: CASRSGTHNEQFF. The CDR3 DNA sequence: TGTGCCAGCAGGTCCGGGACACACAATGAGCAGTTCTTC.